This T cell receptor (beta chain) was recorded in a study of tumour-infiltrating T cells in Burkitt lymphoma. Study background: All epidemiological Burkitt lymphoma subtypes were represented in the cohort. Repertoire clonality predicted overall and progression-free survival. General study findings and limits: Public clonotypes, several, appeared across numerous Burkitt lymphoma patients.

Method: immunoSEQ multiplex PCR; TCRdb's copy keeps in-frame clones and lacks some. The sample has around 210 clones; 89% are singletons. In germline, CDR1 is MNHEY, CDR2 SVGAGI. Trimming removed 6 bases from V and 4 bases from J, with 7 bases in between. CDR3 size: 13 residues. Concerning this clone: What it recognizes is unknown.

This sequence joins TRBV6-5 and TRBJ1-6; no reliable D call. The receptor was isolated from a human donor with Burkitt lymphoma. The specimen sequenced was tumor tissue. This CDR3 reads CASRPQYNSPLHF. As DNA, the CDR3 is TGTGCCAGCAGACCTCAGTATAATTCACCCCTCCACTTT.